The 8 T cell receptor beta chains listed next were all sequenced from one sample in a study of response to subunit inactivated influenza vaccine. TCRdb reanalysed the RT-PCR reads using MiXCR and keeps one entry per CDR3 protein. The sample lists hundreds of thousands of distinct CDR3 sequences; around 14% were seen once. The sample consisted of PBMCs from blood, taken 14 days before vaccination. These TCRs come from a man between 45 and 60 years old who received an inactivated influenza vaccine.

The sample holds a few counts of this clonotype. This chain uses TRBV6-1 with TRBJ2-3; 12 bases are shared with TRBD2. Germline trimming cut 7 bases from V and 1 base from J; bases unmatched to any gene: 3. The CDR3 is 15 residues long. Germline assignment: CDR1 MNHNS and CDR2 SASEGT. In DNA, the CDR3 is TGTGCCAGCACCCGACTAGCGGGGGGCACAGATACGCAGTATTTT. It encodes CASTRLAGGTDTQYF.

The chain employs TRBV20-1 and TRBJ1-1, with TRBD1 as a possible D gene (6 bases). In germline, CDR1 is DFQATT, CDR2 SNEGSKA (reference sequence). This CDR3 is 14 amino acids long. Trimming removed 3 bases from V and 5 bases from J, with 16 bases in between. The chain's CDR3 is CSARGGRGETEAFF. As DNA, the CDR3 is TGCAGTGCTAGGGGAGGCAGGGGTGAAACTGAAGCTTTCTTT.

There are a few counts of this clonotype. The chain uses TRBV6-2 or TRBV6-3 and TRBJ2-3, with a possible D match to TRBD1 (6 bases). The V gene lost 8 bases and the J gene lost 3 bases, with 12 bases spanning the gap. CDR1 is MNHEY and CDR2 is SVGEGT in the germline V gene. The CDR3 contains 13 residues. Written as DNA, the CDR3 is TGTGCCAGCCTAAGGACAGCTACAGATACGCAGTATTTT. Its translation: CASLRTATDTQYF.

This clonotype was picked up a small number of times. This rearrangement joins TRBV6-1 to TRBJ1-6; 12 nucleotides line up with TRBD1. The CDR3 is 18 residues long. V dropped 6 bases and J dropped 8; count of bases not matched to a gene: 14. Per germline, CDR1 MNHNS and CDR2 SASEGT. Here the CDR3 DNA reads TGTGCCAGCAGCCCTCCGGGACAGGGGGCGCTAATTGATTCACCCCTCCACTTT. This gives the protein CASSPPGQGALIDSPLHF.

A few counts support this clonotype. The V gene is TRBV4-3, the J gene TRBJ2-5; 8 nucleotides align to TRBD2. The CDR3 has 16 amino acids. Germline V gene data show CDR1 as LGHNA and CDR2 as YSLEER. V trimming: 0 bases; J trimming: 1 base; junction bases outside the gene matches: 4. In nucleotides, the CDR3 is TGCGCCAGCAGCCAAGATCGGGCGGGAGGCCAAGAGACCCAGTACTTC. This translates into CASSQDRAGGQETQYF.

CDR3 sequence: CATSDSSGTSYNEQFF. As DNA, the CDR3 is TGTGCCACCAGTGATTCAAGCGGGACCTCCTACAATGAGCAGTTCTTC. The V gene is TRBV24-1, the J gene TRBJ2-1, with 7 bases identical to TRBD2. Germline trimming cut 2 bases from V and 0 bases from J; bases unmatched to any gene: 3. The CDR3 is made up of 16 amino acids. In germline, CDR1 is KGHDR, CDR2 SFDVKD.

This clonotype was counted only a few times. V is TRBV28 and J is TRBJ2-4; 7 bases are shared with TRBD1. Trimming removed 6 bases from V and 0 bases from J; junction bases left unmatched: 11. The CDR3 contains 17 residues. In germline, CDR1 is MDHEN, CDR2 SYDVKM. CDR3: CASRSALDRVAKNIQYF. The CDR3 bases are TGTGCCAGCAGGTCTGCGCTCGACAGGGTAGCCAAAAACATTCAGTACTTC.

This sequence joins TRBV12-3 or TRBV12-4 and TRBJ2-5; 7 bases match TRBD2. J gave up 2 bases and V 3 bases, and 6 bases lay outside the gene matches. CDR3 size: 15 residues. The CDR3 coding sequence is TGTGCCAGCAGTTTGTGGCGGGAGAGACAAGAGACCCAGTACTTC. It codes for CASSLWRERQETQYF.